This T cell receptor (beta chain) was found in a study of cytomegalovirus exposure and HLA in healthy donors. Study background: Out of approximately 170 million T cells, an earlier analysis found about 120 million unique TCR beta sequences in total.

Healthy bone marrow donors made up the donors. The table lists this clone with a count of one. Its antigen remains unknown. Vbeta (60) and Jbeta (13) primers were used in the PCR. The protocol was immunoSEQ multiplex PCR, while the TCRdb copy is restricted to in-frame clones and leaves out a portion. This table has about 120,000 clones, about 62% appearing once. J gave up 3 bases and V 3 bases, and 1 base lay outside the gene matches. Germline CDR1 and CDR2: SGHVS and FQNEAQ. The length of the CDR3 is 14 residues. Study outcomes and limitations: The number of N-insertions in an Asian-associated ancestry cluster was reportedly below the roughly 620-donor mean in a later analysis. Upon later analysis, TCR association rates were observed to vary by HLA locus, being highest for DRB1 and lowest for HLA-C.

The material sequenced was PBMCs. This clonotype originated in a middle-aged woman in good health and CMV-seropositive. The chain is built from TRBV7-8 and TRBJ1-1; 10 positions match TRBD1. The CDR3, as DNA: TGTGCCAGCAGCTTCGGACAGGGGGACACTGAAGCTTTCTTT. Its translation: CASSFGQGDTEAFF. The whole variable domain, filled in from reference TRBV7-8 and TRBJ1-1, reads GAGVSQSPRYKVAKRGQDVALRCDPISGHVSLFWYQQALGQGPEFLTYFQNEAQLDKSGLPSDRFFAERPEGSVSTLKIQRTQQEDSAVYLCASSFGQGDTEAFFGQGTRLTVV.